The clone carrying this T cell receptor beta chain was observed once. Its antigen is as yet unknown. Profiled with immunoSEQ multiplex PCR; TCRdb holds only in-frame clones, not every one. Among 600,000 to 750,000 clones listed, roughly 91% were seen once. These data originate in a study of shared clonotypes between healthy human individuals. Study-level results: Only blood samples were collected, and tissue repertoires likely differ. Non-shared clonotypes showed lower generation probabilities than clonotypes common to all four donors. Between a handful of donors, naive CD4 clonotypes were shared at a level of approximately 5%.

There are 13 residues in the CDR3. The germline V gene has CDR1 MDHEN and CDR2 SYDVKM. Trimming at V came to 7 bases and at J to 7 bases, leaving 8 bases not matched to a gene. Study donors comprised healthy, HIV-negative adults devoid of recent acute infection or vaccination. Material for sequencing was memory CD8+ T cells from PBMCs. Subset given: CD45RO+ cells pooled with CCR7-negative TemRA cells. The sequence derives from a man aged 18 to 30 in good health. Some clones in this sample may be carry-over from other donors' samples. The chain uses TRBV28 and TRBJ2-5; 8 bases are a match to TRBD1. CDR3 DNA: TGTGCCAGCAAACCGACAGGGGTCGCGACCCAGTACTTC. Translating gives CASKPTGVATQYF.